The present entry profiles one T cell receptor beta chain with its context. This entry belongs to a study of blood T cell repertoires in COVID-19. About the research overall: There were acute and convalescent COVID-19 samples, and they came from the United States, Italy and Spain. The cDNA or gDNA used as material had been derived from T cells, B-cell-depleted T cells, or PBMCs.

The data were produced by immunoSEQ multiplex PCR, yet TCRdb's version contains in-frame clones alone and is incomplete. The sample carries 200,000 to 300,000 clones, less than 90% recorded once. The CDR3 is 15 amino acids. Germline CDR1 reads SGDLS; CDR2 reads YYNGEE. J lost 8 bases, V lost 2 bases, and 10 bases had no gene match. The V call is TRBV9, the J call TRBJ2-1; TRBD2 matches at 7 bases. This clonotype was obtained from a man in his sixties with acute or convalescent COVID-19. Sequenced input: peripheral blood. The CDR3 nucleotides read TGTGCCAGCAGCGTGCGTCCAGCGGGGATCGATGAGCAGTTCTTC. It specifies CASSVRPAGIDEQFF.